Sequencing of this T cell receptor beta chain was carried out in a study of tumor-infiltrating lymphocytes in primary liver carcinoma. Joint extraction of RNA and DNA used roughly 20-33 mg of bulk tissue that was unsorted. Donors underwent surgery for histopathologically diagnosed primary liver carcinoma. Chronic HBV infection, untreated so far, was present in the patients. Starting from approximately 0.45 ug of total RNA, TCR beta cDNA was produced with a primer in the constant region. Slightly modified ARM-PCR with three nested multiplex PCR rounds yielded TCR beta libraries. In TCRdb, the multiplex PCR reads were re-called with MiXCR into one record per CDR3 protein. The table lists more than 55,000 distinct CDR3 sequences, less than 75% of them singletons. Note on this clonotype: Antigen: not known.

Whole-study results and caveats: Roughly 7-25% of top clones, and no more, occurred in all five tumor regions. Tumor tissue displayed a significantly greater top-250-clone fraction than blood (p = 0.039).

Sequencing was carried out using liver tumor tissue from sampling region 2. Subset noted: tumor region T2, inferior pole. The sequence was collected from a man in his forties with primary liver carcinoma and hepatitis B virus infection.

DNA of the CDR3: TGCGCCAGCAACCATACCATTGCCCTAGCAGGAGTCACCGATACGCAGTATTTT. Its protein product is CASNHTIALAGVTDTQYF. The chain couples TRBV4-1 to TRBJ2-3, with D maybe TRBD2 (5 bases). V lost 7 bases, J lost 6 bases, and 29 bases lay in between. The CDR3 consists of 18 residues. Germline CDR1 is MGHRA and CDR2 is YSYEKL.